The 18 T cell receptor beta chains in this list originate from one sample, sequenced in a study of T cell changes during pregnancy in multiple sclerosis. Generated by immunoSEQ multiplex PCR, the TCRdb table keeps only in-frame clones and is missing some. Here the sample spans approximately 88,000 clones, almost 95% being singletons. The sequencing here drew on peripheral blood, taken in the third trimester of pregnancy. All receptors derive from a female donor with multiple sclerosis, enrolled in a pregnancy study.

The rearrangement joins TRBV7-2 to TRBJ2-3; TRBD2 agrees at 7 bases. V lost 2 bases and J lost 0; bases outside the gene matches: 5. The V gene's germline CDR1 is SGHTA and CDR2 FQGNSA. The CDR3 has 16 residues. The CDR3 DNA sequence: TGTGCCAGCAGCTTAACCCTGGGGGGGAGCACAGATACGCAGTATTTT. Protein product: CASSLTLGGSTDTQYF.

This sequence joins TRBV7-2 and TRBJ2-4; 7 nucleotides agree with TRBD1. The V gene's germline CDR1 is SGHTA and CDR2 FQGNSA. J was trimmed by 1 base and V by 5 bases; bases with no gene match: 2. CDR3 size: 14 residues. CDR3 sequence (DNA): TGTGCCAGCAGCCCGGACAGGGCCAAAAACATTCAGTACTTC. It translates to CASSPDRAKNIQYF.

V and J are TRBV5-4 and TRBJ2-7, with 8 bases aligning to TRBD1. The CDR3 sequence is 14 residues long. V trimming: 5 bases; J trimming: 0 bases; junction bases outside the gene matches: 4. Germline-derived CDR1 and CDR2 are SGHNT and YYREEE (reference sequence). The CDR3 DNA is TGTGCCAGCAGGACGGACAGGGACTCCTACGAGCAGTACTTC. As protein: CASRTDRDSYEQYF.

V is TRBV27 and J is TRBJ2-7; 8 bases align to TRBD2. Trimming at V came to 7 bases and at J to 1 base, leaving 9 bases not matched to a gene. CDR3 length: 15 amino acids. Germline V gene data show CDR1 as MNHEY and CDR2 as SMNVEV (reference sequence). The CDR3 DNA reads TGTGCCAGCAAGGGGTCTAGCGGGTTTTCCTACGAGCAGTACTTC. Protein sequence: CASKGSSGFSYEQYF.

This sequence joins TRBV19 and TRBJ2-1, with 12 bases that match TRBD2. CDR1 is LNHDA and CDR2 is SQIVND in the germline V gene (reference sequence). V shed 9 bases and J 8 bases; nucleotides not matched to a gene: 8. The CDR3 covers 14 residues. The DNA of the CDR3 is TGTGCCAGCTCGACTAGCGGGAGTGTCTATGAGCAGTTCTTC. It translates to CASSTSGSVYEQFF.

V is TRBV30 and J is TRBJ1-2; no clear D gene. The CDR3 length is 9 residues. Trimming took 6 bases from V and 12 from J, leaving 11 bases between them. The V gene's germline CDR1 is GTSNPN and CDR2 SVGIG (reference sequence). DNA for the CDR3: TGTGCCTGTACCCCGGGGAACACCTTC. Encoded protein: CACTPGNTF.

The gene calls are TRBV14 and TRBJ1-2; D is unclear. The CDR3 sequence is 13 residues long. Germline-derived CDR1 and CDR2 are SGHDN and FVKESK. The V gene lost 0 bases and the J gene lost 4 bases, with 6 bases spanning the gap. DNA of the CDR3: TGTGCCAGCAGCCAAGACAGTGTCTATGGCTACACCTTC. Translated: CASSQDSVYGYTF.

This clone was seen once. The CDR3 bases are TGCGCCAGCAGCCAATACGAAATCGGGGGTTCAAGGCAAGAGACCCAGTACTTC. Its protein is CASSQYEIGGSRQETQYF. The gene calls are TRBV5-1 and TRBJ2-5; weak D call: TRBD2 (6 bases). Germline V gene data show CDR1 as SGHRS and CDR2 as YFSETQ. Between the trimmed V and J ends, which lost 4 bases and 2 bases, there was a span of 24 bases. The CDR3 sequence is 18 residues long. Complete variable domain (other parts from reference TRBV5-1 and TRBJ2-5): KAGVTQTPRYLIKTRGQQVTLSCSPISGHRSVSWYQQTPGQGLQFLFEYFSETQRNKGNFPGRFSGRQFSNSRSEMNVSTLELGDSALYLCASSQYEIGGSRQETQYFGPGTRLLVL.

The CDR3 sequence: CATWGRQTDTQYF. The CDR3 DNA reads TGTGCCACCTGGGGCAGGCAGACAGATACGCAGTATTTT. The chain uses TRBV6-1 and TRBJ2-3; tentative D call: TRBD1 (5 bases). Trimming removed 10 bases from V and 3 bases from J, with 14 bases in between. The CDR3 covers 13 residues. Germline V gene data show CDR1 as MNHNS and CDR2 as SASEGT.

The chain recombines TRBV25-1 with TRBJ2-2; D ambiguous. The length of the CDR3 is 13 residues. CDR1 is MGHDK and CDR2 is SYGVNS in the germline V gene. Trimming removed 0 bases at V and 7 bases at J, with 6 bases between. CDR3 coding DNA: TGTGCCAGCAGTGAATATGGCCTCGGGGAGCTGTTTTTT. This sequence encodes CASSEYGLGELFF.

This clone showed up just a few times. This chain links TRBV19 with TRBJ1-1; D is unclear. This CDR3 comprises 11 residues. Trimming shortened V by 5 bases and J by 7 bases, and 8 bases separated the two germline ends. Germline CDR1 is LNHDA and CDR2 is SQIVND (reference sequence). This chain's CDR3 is CASSLQLEAFF. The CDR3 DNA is TGTGCCAGTAGTTTACAGCTTGAAGCTTTCTTT.

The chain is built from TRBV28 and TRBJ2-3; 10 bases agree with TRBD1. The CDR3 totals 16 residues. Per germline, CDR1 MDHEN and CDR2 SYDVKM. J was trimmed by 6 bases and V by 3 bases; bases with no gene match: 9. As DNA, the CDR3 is TGTGCCAGCAGTTTCATCGGGACAGGGGTACAGGATACGCAGTATTTT. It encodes CASSFIGTGVQDTQYF.

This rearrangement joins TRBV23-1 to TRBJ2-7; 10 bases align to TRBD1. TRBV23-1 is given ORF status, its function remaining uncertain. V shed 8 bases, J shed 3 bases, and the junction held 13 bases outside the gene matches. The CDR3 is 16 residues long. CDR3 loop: CASGRVTGQGDYEQYF. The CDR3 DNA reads TGCGCCAGCGGGAGAGTCACAGGACAGGGGGACTACGAGCAGTACTTC.

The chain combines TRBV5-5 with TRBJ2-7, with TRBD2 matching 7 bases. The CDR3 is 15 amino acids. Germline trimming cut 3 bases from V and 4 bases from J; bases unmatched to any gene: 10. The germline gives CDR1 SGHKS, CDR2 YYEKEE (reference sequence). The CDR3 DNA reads TGTGCCAGCAGCTCCGCTCCGCGGGGGACGTACGAGCAGTACTTC. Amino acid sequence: CASSSAPRGTYEQYF.

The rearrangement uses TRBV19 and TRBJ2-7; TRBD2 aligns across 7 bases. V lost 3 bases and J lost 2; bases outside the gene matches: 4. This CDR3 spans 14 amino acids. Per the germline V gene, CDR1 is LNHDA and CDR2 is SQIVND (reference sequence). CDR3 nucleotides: TGTGCCAGTAGTATTCTGGGGGGGGCCTACGAGCAGTACTTC. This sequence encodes CASSILGGAYEQYF.

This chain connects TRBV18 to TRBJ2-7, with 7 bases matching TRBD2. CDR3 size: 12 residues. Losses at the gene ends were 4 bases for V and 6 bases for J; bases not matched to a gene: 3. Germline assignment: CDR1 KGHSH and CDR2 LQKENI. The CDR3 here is CASSRPGGEQYF. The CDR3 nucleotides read TGTGCCAGCTCACGCCCGGGGGGCGAGCAGTACTTC.

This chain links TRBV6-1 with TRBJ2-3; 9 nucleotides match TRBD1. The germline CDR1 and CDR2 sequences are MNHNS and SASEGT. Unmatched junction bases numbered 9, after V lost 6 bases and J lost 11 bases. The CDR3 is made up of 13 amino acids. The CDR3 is CASSDTQGAMQYF. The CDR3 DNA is TGTGCCAGCAGCGATACACAGGGGGCAATGCAGTATTTT.

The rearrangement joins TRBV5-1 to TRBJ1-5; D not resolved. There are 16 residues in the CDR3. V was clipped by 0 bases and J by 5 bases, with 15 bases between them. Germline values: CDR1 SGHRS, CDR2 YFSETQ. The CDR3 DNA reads TGCGCCAGCAGCTTGGGGGCAGGAGGCCTGGATCAGCCCCAGCATTTT. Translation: CASSLGAGGLDQPQHF.